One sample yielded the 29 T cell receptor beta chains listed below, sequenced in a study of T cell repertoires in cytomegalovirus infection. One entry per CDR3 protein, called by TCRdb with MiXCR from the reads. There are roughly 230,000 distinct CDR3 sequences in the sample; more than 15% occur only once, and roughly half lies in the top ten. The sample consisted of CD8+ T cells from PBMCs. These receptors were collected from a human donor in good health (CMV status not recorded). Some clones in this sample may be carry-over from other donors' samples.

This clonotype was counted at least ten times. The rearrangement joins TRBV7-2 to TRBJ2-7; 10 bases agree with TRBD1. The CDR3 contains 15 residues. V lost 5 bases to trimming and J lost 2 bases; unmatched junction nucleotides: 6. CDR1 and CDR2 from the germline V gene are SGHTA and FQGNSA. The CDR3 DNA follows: TGTGCCAGCAGCACGGGGACAGGGGTCCCCTACGAGCAGTACTTC. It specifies CASSTGTGVPYEQYF.

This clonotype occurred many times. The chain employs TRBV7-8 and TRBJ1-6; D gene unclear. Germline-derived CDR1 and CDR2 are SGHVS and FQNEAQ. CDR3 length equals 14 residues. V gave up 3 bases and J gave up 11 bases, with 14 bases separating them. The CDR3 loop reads CASSLTGEAPPLHF. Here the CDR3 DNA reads TGTGCCAGCAGCTTGACCGGAGAGGCCCCACCCCTCCACTTT. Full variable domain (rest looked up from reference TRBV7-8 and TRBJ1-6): GAGVSQSPRYKVAKRGQDVALRCDPISGHVSLFWYQQALGQGPEFLTYFQNEAQLDKSGLPSDRFFAERPEGSVSTLKIQRTQQEDSAVYLCASSLTGEAPPLHFGNGTRLTVT.

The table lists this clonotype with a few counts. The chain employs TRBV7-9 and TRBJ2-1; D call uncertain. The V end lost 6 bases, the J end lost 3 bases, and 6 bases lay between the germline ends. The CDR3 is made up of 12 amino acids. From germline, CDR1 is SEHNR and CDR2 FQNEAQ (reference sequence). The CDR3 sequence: CASSHNYNEQFF. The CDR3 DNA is TGTGCCAGCAGTCATAACTACAATGAGCAGTTCTTC.

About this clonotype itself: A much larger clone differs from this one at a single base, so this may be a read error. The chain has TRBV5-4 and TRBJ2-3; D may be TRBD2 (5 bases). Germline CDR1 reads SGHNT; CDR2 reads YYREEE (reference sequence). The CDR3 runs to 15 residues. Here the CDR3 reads CAGSLGEPSTDTQYF. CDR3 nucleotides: TGTGCCGGCAGCTTGGGAGAGCCTAGCACAGATACGCAGTATTTT.

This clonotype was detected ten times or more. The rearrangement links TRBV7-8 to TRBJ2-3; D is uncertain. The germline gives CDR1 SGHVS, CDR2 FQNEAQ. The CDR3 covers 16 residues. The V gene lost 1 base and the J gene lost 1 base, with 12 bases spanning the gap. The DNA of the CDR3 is TGTGCCAGCAGCTTAGGAGCCGTCCGGGGCACAGATACGCAGTATTTT. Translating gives CASSLGAVRGTDTQYF.

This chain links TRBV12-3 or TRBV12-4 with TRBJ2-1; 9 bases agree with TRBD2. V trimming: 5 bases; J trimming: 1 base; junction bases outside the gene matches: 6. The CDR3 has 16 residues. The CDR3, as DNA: TGTGCCAGCAGTCCGGGCGGGGGGGCGTCCTACAATGAGCAGTTCTTC. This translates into CASSPGGGASYNEQFF.

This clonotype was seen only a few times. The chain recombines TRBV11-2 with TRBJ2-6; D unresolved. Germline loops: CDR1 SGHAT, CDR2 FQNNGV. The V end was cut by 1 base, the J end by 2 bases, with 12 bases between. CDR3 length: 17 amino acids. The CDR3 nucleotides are TGTGCCAGCAGCTTAGTTGGAACAGCCACTGGGGCCAACGTCCTGACTTTC. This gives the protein CASSLVGTATGANVLTF.

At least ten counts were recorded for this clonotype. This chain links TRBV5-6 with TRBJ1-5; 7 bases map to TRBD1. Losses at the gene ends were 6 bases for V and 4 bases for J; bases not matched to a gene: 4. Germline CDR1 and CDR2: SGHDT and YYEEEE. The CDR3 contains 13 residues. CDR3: CASKEQGNQPQHF. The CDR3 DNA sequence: TGTGCCAGCAAGGAACAGGGGAATCAGCCCCAGCATTTT.

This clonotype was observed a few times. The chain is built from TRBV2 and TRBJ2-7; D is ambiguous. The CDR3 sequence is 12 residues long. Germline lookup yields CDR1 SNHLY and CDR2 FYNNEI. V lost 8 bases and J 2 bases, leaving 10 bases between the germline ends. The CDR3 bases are TGTGCCAGCGGTCCGAGGACCTACGAGCAGTACTTC. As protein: CASGPRTYEQYF.

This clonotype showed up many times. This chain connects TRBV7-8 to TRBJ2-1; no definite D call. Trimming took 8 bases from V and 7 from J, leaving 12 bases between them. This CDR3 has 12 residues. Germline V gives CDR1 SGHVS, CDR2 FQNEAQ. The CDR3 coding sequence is TGTGCCAGCGGAAAAAGGGCGAATGAGCAGTTCTTC. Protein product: CASGKRANEQFF. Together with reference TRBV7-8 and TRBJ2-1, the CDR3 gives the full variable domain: GAGVSQSPRYKVAKRGQDVALRCDPISGHVSLFWYQQALGQGPEFLTYFQNEAQLDKSGLPSDRFFAERPEGSVSTLKIQRTQQEDSAVYLCASGKRANEQFFGPGTRLTVL.

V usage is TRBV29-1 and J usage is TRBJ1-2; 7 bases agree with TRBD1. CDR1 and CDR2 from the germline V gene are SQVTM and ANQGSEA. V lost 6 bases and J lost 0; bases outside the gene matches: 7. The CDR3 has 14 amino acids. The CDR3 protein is CSVLGTAPNYGYTF. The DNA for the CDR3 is TGCAGCGTCCTTGGGACAGCTCCTAACTATGGCTACACCTTC.

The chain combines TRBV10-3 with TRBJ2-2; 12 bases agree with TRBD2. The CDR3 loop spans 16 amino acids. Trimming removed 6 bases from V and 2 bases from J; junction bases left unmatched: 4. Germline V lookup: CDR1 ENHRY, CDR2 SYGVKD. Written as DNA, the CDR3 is TGTGCCATCAGGCGACTAGCGGGGGTTAACACCGGGGAGCTGTTTTTT. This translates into CAIRRLAGVNTGELFF.

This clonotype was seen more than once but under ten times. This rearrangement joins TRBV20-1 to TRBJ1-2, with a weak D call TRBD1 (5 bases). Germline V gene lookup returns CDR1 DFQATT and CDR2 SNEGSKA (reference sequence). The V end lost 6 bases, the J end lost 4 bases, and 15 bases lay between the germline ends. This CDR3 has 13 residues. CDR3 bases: TGCAGTGCCCCATGGGGGGTCGGCTATGGCTACACCTTC. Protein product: CSAPWGVGYGYTF.

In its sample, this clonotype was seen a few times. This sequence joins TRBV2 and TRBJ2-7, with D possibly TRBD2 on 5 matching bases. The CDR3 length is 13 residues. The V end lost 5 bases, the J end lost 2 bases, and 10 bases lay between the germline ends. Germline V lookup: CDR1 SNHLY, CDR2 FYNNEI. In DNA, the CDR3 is TGTGCCAGCAGTACAACTAGGGCCTACGAGCAGTACTTC. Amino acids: CASSTTRAYEQYF. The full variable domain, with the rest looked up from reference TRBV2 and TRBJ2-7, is EPEVTQTPSHQVTQMGQEVILRCVPISNHLYFYWYRQILGQKVEFLVSFYNNEISEKSEIFDDQFSVERPDGSNFTLKIRSTKLEDSAMYFCASSTTRAYEQYFGPGTRLTVT.

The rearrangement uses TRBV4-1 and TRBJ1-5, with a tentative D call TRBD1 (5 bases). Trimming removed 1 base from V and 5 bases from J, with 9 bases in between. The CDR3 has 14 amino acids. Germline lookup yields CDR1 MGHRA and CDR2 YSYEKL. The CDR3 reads CASSQGQGDQPQHF. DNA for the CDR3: TGCGCCAGCAGCCAAGGGCAGGGTGATCAGCCCCAGCATTTT.

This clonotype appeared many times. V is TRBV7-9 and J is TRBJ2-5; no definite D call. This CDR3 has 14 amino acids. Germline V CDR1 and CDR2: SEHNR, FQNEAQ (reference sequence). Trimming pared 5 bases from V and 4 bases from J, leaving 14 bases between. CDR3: CASSPRFGAETQYF. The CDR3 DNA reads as TGTGCCAGCAGCCCCCGATTCGGCGCAGAGACCCAGTACTTC.

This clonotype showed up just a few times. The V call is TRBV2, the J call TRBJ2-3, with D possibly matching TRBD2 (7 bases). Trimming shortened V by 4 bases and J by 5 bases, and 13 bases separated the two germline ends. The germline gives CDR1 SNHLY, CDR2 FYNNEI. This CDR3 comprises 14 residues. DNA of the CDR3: TGTGCCAGCAGTGGACGGGGGGCTGAAGATACGCAGTATTTT. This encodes CASSGRGAEDTQYF.

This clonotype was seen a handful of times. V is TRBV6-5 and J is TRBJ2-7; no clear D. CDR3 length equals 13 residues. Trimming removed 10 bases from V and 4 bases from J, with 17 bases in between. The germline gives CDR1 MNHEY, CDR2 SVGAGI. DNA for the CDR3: TGTGCCACCGGAAGGGCGGCCGAATACGAGCAGTACTTC. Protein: CATGRAAEYEQYF.

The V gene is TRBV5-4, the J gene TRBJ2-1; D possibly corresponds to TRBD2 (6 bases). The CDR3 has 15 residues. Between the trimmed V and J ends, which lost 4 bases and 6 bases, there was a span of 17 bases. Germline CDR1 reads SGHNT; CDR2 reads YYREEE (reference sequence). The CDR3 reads CASSQVGGDFNEQFF. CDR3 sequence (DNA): TGTGCCAGCAGCCAGGTCGGCGGGGATTTCAATGAGCAGTTCTTC.

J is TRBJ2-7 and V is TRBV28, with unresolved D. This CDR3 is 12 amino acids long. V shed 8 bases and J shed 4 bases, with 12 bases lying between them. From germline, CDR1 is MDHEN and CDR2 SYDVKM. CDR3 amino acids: CASGDPLYEQYF. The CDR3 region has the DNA TGTGCCAGCGGTGACCCCTTGTACGAGCAGTACTTC.

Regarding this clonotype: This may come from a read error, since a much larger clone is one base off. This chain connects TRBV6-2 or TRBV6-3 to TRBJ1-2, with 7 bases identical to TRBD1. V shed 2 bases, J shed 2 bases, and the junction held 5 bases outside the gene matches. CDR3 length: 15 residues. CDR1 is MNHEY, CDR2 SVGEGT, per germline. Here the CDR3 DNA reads TGTGCCAGCAGTTACACGTTACAGGGGAACTATGGCTACACCTTC. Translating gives CASSYTLQGNYGYTF.

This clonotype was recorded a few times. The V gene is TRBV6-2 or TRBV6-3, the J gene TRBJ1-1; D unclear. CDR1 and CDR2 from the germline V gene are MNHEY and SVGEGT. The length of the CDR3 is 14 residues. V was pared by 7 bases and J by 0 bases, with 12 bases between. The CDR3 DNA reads TGTGCCAGCAACGTTTGGACCATGAACACTGAAGCTTTCTTT. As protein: CASNVWTMNTEAFF.

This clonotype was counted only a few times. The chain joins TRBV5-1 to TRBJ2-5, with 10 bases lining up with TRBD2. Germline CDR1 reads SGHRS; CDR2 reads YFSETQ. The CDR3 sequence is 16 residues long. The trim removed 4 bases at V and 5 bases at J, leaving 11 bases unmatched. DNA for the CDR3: TGCGCCAGCAGCGTCGTGGCTAGCGGGGGTTTGGAGACCCAGTACTTC. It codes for CASSVVASGGLETQYF.

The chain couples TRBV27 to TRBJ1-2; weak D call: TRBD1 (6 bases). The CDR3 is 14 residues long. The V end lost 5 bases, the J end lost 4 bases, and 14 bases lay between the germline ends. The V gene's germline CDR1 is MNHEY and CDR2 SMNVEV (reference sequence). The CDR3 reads CASSPDRSLYGYTF. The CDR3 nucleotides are TGTGCCAGCAGTCCGGACAGATCTCTCTATGGCTACACCTTC.

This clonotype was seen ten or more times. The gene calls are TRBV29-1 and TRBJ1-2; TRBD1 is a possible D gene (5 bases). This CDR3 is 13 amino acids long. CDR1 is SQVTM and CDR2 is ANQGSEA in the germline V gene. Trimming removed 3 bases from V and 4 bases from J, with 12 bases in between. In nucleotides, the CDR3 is TGCAGCGTTGAGGCAGGGACCCCCTATGGCTACACCTTC. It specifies CSVEAGTPYGYTF. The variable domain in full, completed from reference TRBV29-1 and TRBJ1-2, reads SAVISQKPSRDICQRGTSLTIQCQVDSQVTMMFWYRQQPGQSLTLIATANQGSEATYESGFVIDKFPISRPNLTFSTLTVSNMSPEDSSIYLCSVEAGTPYGYTFGSGTRLTVV.

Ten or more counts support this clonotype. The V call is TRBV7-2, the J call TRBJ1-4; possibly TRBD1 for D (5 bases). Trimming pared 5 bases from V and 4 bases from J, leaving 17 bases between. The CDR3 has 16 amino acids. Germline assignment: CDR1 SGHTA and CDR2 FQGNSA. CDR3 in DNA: TGTGCCAGCAGCCCTTCCGGGACCGGGGGTAATGAAAAACTGTTTTTT. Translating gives CASSPSGTGGNEKLFF.

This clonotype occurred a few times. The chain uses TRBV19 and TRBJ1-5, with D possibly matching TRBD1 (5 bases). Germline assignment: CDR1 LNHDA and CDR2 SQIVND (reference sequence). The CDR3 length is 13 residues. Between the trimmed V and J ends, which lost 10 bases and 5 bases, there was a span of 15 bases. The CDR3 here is CATGGGFYQPQHF. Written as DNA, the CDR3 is TGTGCCACCGGGGGAGGGTTTTATCAGCCCCAGCATTTT. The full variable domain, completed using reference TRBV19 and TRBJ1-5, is DGGITQSPKYLFRKEGQNVTLSCEQNLNHDAMYWYRQDPGQGLRLIYYSQIVNDFQKGDIAEGYSVSREKKESFPLTVTSAQKNPTAFYLCATGGGFYQPQHFGDGTRLSIL.

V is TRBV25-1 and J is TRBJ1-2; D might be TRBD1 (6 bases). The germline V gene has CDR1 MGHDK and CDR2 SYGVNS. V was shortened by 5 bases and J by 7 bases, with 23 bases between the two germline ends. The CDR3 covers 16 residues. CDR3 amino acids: CASSTTRPTGLSGYTF. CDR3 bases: TGTGCCAGCAGTACTACCAGGCCAACAGGGTTATCTGGCTACACCTTC.

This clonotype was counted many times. CDR3 sequence (DNA): TGTGCCAGCAGCTTAACGCCAGAGGTTTCCTACGAGCAGTACTTC. As protein: CASSLTPEVSYEQYF. The chain is built from TRBV7-8 and TRBJ2-7; D ambiguous. Looked up from germline, CDR1 is SGHVS and CDR2 is FQNEAQ. The V end lost 2 bases, the J end lost 1 base, and 12 bases lay between the germline ends. The CDR3 has 15 amino acids.